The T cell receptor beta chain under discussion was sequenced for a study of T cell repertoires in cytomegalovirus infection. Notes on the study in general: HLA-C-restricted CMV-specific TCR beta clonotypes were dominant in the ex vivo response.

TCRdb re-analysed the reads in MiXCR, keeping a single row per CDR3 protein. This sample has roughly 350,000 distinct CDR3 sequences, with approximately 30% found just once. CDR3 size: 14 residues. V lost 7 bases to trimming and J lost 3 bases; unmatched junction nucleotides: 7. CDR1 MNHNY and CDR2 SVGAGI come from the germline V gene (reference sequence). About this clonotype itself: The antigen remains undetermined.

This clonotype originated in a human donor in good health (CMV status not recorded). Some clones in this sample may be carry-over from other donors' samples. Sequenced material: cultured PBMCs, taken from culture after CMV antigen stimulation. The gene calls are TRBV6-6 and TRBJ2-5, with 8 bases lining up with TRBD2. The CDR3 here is CASISTSDKETQYF. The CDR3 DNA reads TGTGCCAGCATCTCGACTAGCGATAAAGAGACCCAGTACTTC.